This T cell receptor (beta chain) was documented in a study of spatial heterogeneity in lung cancer. Study-level background: Combinations of a unique TCR and a UMI were tallied in raw reads, and on average each appeared more than ten times.

CDR3 size: 16 residues. In germline, CDR1 is SGHAT, CDR2 FQNNGV. Trimming stripped 1 base from V and 8 bases from J, with 18 bases between. TCRdb re-analysed the 5' RACE reads in MiXCR, keeping a single row per CDR3 protein. The sample yields 25,000 to 30,000 distinct CDR3 sequences, about 8.8% seen once. Study observations and caveats: TCRs found ubiquitously expanded in tumor appeared in blood more at resection than at follow-up.

Time point meaning: sample taken at primary tumor resection. TCRs were sequenced from unsorted whole RNA of tumor, nontumor lung or PBMC. This clonotype was found many times. Its antigen is still unknown. The chain employs TRBV11-2 and TRBJ2-1; no clear D. The specimen was PBMCs, collected at surgery. This TCR came from a female donor with early-stage non-small cell lung cancer. The CDR3 DNA is TGTGCCAGCAGCTTAGTTGACCTCAGCCCATGGGATGAGCAGTTCTTC. It encodes CASSLVDLSPWDEQFF.